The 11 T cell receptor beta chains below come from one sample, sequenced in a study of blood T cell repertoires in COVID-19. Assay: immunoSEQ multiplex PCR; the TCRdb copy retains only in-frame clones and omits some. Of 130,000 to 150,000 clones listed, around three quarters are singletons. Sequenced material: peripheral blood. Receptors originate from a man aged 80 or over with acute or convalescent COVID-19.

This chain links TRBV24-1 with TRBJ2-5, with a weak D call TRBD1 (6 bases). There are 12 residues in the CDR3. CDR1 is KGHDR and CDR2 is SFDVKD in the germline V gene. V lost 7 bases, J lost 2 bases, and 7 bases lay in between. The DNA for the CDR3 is TGTGCCACCAGCGGACAGCAAGAGACCCAGTACTTC. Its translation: CATSGQQETQYF.

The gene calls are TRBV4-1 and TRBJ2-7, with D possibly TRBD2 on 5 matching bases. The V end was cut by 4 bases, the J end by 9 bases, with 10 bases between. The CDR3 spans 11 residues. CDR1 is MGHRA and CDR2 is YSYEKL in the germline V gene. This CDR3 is CASSLEGRQYF. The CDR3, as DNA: TGCGCCAGCAGCCTAGAAGGGAGGCAGTACTTC.

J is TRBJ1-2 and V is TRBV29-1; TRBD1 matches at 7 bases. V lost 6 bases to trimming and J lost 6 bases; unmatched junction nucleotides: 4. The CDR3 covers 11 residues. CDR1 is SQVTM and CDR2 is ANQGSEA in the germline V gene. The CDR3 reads CSVTTGDGYTF. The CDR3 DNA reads TGCAGCGTAACCACAGGGGATGGCTACACCTTC. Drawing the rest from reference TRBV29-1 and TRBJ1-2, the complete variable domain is SAVISQKPSRDICQRGTSLTIQCQVDSQVTMMFWYRQQPGQSLTLIATANQGSEATYESGFVIDKFPISRPNLTFSTLTVSNMSPEDSSIYLCSVTTGDGYTFGSGTRLTVV.

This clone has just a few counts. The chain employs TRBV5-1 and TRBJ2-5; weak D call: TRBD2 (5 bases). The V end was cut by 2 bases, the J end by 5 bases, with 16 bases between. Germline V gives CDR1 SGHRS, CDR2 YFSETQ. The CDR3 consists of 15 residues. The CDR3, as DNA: TGCGCCAGCAGCTTAAATACTAGGACCAGGGAGACCCAGTACTTC. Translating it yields CASSLNTRTRETQYF.

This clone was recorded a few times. This chain's CDR3 is CASSEWWQGGLSEAFF. The CDR3 DNA reads TGTGCCAGCAGTGAATGGTGGCAGGGGGGTCTGTCTGAAGCTTTCTTT. V and J are TRBV25-1 and TRBJ1-1; 7 bases are shared with TRBD1. The CDR3 consists of 16 residues. The germline CDR1 and CDR2 sequences are MGHDK and SYGVNS. The V segment lost 1 base and the J segment 6 bases; nucleotides outside the gene matches: 11.

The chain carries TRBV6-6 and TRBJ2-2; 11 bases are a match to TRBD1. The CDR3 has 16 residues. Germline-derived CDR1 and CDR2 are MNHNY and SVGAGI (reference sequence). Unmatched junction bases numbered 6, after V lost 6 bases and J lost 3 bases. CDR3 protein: CASRLPGQGDTGELFF. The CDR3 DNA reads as TGTGCCAGCAGGCTTCCGGGACAGGGGGACACCGGGGAGCTGTTTTTT.

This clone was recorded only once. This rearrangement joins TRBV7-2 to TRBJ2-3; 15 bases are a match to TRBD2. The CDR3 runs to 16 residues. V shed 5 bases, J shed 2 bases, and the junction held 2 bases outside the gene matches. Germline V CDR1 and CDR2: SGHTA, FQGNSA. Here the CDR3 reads CASSGLAGGVTDTQYF. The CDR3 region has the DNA TGTGCCAGCAGCGGACTAGCGGGGGGGGTCACAGATACGCAGTATTTT.

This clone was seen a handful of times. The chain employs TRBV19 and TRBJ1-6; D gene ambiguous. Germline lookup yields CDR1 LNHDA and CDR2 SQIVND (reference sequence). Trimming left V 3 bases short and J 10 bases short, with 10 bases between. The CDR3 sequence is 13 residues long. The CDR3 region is CASSMTRGSPLHF. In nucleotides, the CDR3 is TGTGCCAGTAGTATGACGCGGGGATCACCCCTCCACTTT.

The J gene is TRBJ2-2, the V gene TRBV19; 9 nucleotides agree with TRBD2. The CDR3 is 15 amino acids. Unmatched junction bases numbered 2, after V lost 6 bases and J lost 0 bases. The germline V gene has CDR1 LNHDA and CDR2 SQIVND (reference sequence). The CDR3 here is CASSQRGANTGELFF. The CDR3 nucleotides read TGTGCCAGTAGCCAGCGGGGGGCGAACACCGGGGAGCTGTTTTTT.

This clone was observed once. CDR3 residues: CASSQDYRGIAGELFF. The CDR3 DNA follows: TGTGCCAGCAGCCAAGACTATAGGGGTATCGCCGGGGAGCTGTTTTTT. The V call is TRBV3-1 (or the pseudogene TRBV3-2), the J call TRBJ2-2, with D possibly matching TRBD1 (5 bases). V was trimmed by 0 bases and J by 6 bases, leaving 14 bases between them. The CDR3 runs to 16 residues. Germline lookup yields CDR1 LGHDT and CDR2 YNNKEL (reference sequence).

The DNA of the CDR3 is TGTGCCAGCAGCCCTAGCGGGCCTTTCAATGAGCAGTTCTTC. Protein product: CASSPSGPFNEQFF. The chain carries TRBV6-2 or TRBV6-3 and TRBJ2-1, with TRBD2 identical over 8 bases. The CDR3 is 14 amino acids. V lost 6 bases and J lost 6; bases outside the gene matches: 7. Per germline, CDR1 MNHEY and CDR2 SVGEGT.